This record concerns one T cell receptor beta chain sequence. What antigen it recognizes has not been identified. Base qualities are not at hand, and no much larger clone is one base apart. The data were obtained in a study of identifying expanded T cells in peripheral blood (dated by TCRdb to between 2019 and 2020). With regard to the full study: Separate aliquots of the same genomic DNA pool were sequenced to produce technical replicates, and four replicates were compared in pairs.

On the study overall, not on this receptor specifically: Both the number of clones called differentially abundant and the false-positive rate were significantly reduced by the beta-binomial model across all healthy-donor time intervals. In all healthy donors, the variance in clone template counts between samples taken roughly two weeks apart rose significantly as total template count increased. It was expected by the authors that biological variance in healthy repertoires might increase further over much longer intervals, such as months to years. The binomial model flagged approximately 1.2 differentially abundant clones between technical replicates but around 16 over two weeks and roughly 20 over approximately 4 weeks.

No immune events, such as infections, were documented for the healthy donors during the collection period. Time-dependent variance in a beta-binomial model of T-cell clone differential abundance was calibrated using healthy-donor blood repertoires as a training cohort. The training cohort comprised approximately ten healthy donors, 3 female and 7 male. An age range of roughly 25 to 65 years, with an average of about 45 years, was recorded for the donors. Whole blood was collected from each healthy donor at three time points spaced about 14 days apart and obtained from a commercial supplier. Genomic DNA was extracted from unsorted whole blood for immunosequencing. Deletion took 3 bases off V and 4 bases off J, with a span of 17 bases between the germline ends. From the cysteine up to the phenylalanine, the CDR3 has a length of 16 residues. Here the CDR3 DNA is all that survives: 48 bases in frame from base 1. For CDR1 and CDR2, the germline V gene lists KGHSH and LQKENI.

The immunoSEQ Assay, which uses bias-controlled multiplex PCR amplification of genomic DNA, was used to profile TCRbeta CDR3 regions. The authors processed their data as follows. To quantify the absolute abundance of each unique TCRbeta CDR3 region, the sequences were collapsed and filtered. Differential abundance was tested with a binomial (Fisher-equivalent) model and with a beta-binomial model adding time-dependent variance fitted from healthy donors. Clones with fewer than 5 combined templates were removed, and differential abundance was called for clones with a Benjamini-Hochberg FDR below 0.01. In the beta-binomial model, variance was expressed as a function of the total template count across the two samples, in the form v = (b*log(k)+a)^2. This immuneACCESS table, as held by TCRdb, lists in-frame sequences with V and J called but not all clones. Of the missing ones, under half trace to an unresolved V gene in checked studies; the others have no known cause. The V and J calls and the clone size are those of that table, but D and trimming were determined from the DNA. The table for this sample lists 100,000 or so clones; around 88% of them were counted only once. The ten top clones hold 17% of the sample.

The TCR comes from a person between 18 and 69 years old in good health. The rearrangement joined TRBV18 to TRBJ2-3; perhaps TRBD2 is the D gene, with 7 bases matching. Sequenced: blood. This receptor has the CDR3 CASSPPLRGGADTQYF. The nucleotides read TGTGCCAGCTCACCCCCCCTTAGGGGGGGCGCAGATACGCAGTATTTT.